The 9 T cell receptor beta chains reported below all come from one sample, sequenced in a study of identifying expanded T cells in peripheral blood. Some clones are missing from TCRdb's copy, which holds only in-frame ones; the method was immunoSEQ multiplex PCR. The data hold 80,000 to 90,000 clones, with approximately 91% observed a single time. The sample consisted of blood. These TCRs come from a person aged 18 to 70 in good health.

The chain combines TRBV9 with TRBJ2-7, with a tentative D call TRBD1 (6 bases). V was clipped by 5 bases and J by 2 bases, with 17 bases between them. Germline-derived CDR1 and CDR2 are SGDLS and YYNGEE. CDR3 size: 15 residues. CDR3 protein: CASSQGAGETYEQYF. The CDR3 DNA sequence: TGTGCCAGCAGTCAAGGGGCAGGGGAAACCTACGAGCAGTACTTC.

The gene calls are TRBV28 and TRBJ2-1; 8 bases map to TRBD1. The V and J ends lost 11 bases and 7 bases, in that order; junction bases with no gene match: 19. The CDR3 is 16 amino acids. Germline V lookup: CDR1 MDHEN, CDR2 SYDVKM. CDR3 sequence reads: CAPKWASGQGSNEQFF. CDR3 in DNA: TGTGCCCCGAAATGGGCTTCCGGACAGGGTTCTAATGAGCAGTTCTTC.

The chain is built from TRBV27 and TRBJ2-2; D gene uncertain. CDR3 length: 12 amino acids. Trimming cost V 3 bases and J 6 bases, with 5 bases left between them. Germline loops: CDR1 MNHEY, CDR2 SMNVEV (reference sequence). In DNA, the CDR3 is TGTGCCAGCAGTTTCCCCGCCGGGGAGCTGTTTTTT. This gives the protein CASSFPAGELFF.

The chain has TRBV6-1 and TRBJ2-1; D is possibly TRBD1 (6 bases). V shed 4 bases and J shed 4 bases, with 8 bases lying between them. Germline CDR1 MNHNS, CDR2 SASEGT. The CDR3 length is 13 residues. The CDR3 nucleotides read TGTGCCAGCAGTGGACAGGTGTACAATGAGCAGTTCTTC. It is translated as CASSGQVYNEQFF.

The chain couples TRBV5-1 to TRBJ1-1, with D perhaps matching TRBD1 (5 bases). The CDR3 is 14 residues long. Germline V lookup: CDR1 SGHRS, CDR2 YFSETQ. The V end lost 4 bases, the J end lost 0 bases, and 10 bases lay between the germline ends. CDR3 in DNA: TGCGCCAGCAGCCAAGGGGTGGTGAACACTGAAGCTTTCTTT. Translating gives CASSQGVVNTEAFF. Variable domain in full (rest from reference TRBV5-1 and TRBJ1-1): KAGVTQTPRYLIKTRGQQVTLSCSPISGHRSVSWYQQTPGQGLQFLFEYFSETQRNKGNFPGRFSGRQFSNSRSEMNVSTLELGDSALYLCASSQGVVNTEAFFGQGTRLTVV.

The chain has TRBV27 and TRBJ1-1, with TRBD1 matching over 9 bases. The junction had 12 bases not matched to a gene; V was cut back by 0 bases and J by 4 bases. This CDR3 is 18 amino acids long. Germline V gene lookup returns CDR1 MNHEY and CDR2 SMNVEV (reference sequence). The CDR3 here is CASSLSRPGQGFGTEAFF. The CDR3 nucleotides are TGTGCCAGCAGTTTATCTAGACCGGGACAGGGTTTTGGCACTGAAGCTTTCTTT.

The CDR3 protein is CASSSSGGDLYSTDTQYF. The CDR3 nucleotides are TGTGCCAGCAGTTCTAGCGGGGGGGACCTATATAGCACAGATACGCAGTATTTT. This chain uses TRBV25-1 with TRBJ2-3, with 12 bases fitting TRBD2. With 5 bases clipped from V and 0 bases from J, the junction kept 9 bases outside the gene matches. Germline values: CDR1 MGHDK, CDR2 SYGVNS. The CDR3 has 18 amino acids.

The chain couples TRBV5-4 to TRBJ2-3; TRBD2 agrees at 11 bases. The CDR3 consists of 15 residues. Trimming took 4 bases from V and 3 from J; bases not matched to a gene: 4. Germline CDR1 reads SGHNT; CDR2 reads YYREEE (reference sequence). CDR3 residues: CASSNPSGGTDTQYF. DNA of the CDR3: TGTGCCAGCAGCAATCCTAGCGGGGGGACAGATACGCAGTATTTT. Full variable domain (outside the CDR3, taken from reference TRBV5-4 and TRBJ2-3): ETGVTQSPTHLIKTRGQQVTLRCSSQSGHNTVSWYQQALGQGPQFIFQYYREEENGRGNFPPRFSGLQFPNYSSELNVNALELDDSALYLCASSNPSGGTDTQYFGPGTRLTVL.

Comments on this clone: Relative to the germline gene, one junction end is altered; a read error may explain this. This sequence joins TRBV7-2 and TRBJ1-1; tentatively, D is TRBD1 (5 bases). The CDR3 consists of 15 residues. Germline-derived CDR1 and CDR2 are SGHTA and FQGNSA. In nucleotides, the CDR3 is TGTGCCAGCAGCCTTGACCGACAGCCCCCCGTACGAGCGAGCTTT. It encodes CASSLDRQPPVRASF.